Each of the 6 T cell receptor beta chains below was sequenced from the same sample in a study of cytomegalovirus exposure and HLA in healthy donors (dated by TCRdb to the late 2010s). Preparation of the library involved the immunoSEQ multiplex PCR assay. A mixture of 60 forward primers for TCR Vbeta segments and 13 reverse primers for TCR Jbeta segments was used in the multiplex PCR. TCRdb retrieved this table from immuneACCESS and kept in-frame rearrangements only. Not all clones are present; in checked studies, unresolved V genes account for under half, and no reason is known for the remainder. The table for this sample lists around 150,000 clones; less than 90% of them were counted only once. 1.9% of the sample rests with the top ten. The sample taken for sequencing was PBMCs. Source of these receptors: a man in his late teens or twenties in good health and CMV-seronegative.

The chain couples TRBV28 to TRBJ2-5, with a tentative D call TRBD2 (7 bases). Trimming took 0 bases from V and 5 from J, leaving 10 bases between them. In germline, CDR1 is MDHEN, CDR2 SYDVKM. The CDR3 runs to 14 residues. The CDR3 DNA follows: TGTGCCAGCAGTTTATGGGGAGGGGGGGAGACCCAGTACTTC. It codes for CASSLWGGGETQYF.

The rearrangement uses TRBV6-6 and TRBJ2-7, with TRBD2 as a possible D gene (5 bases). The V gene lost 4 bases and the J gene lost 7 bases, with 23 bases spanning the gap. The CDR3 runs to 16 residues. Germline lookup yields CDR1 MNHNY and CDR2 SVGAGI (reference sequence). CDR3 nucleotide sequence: TGTGCCAGCAGTTCCTCTGGACGAGGGCCCCCTTGGGAGCAGTACTTC. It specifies CASSSSGRGPPWEQYF.

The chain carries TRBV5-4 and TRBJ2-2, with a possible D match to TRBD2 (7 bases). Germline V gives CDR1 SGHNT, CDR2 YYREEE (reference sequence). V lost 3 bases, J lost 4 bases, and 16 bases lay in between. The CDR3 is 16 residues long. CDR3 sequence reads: CASSWGGQGPTGELFF. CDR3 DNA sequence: TGTGCCAGCAGCTGGGGGGGTCAGGGGCCCACCGGGGAGCTGTTTTTT.

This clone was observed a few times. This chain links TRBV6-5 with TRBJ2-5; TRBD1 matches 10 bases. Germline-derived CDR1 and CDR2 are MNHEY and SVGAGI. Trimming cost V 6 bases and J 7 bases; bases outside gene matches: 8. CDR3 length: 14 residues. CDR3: CASRARDRGGTQYF. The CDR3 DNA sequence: TGTGCCAGCAGAGCCCGGGACAGGGGAGGGACCCAGTACTTC.

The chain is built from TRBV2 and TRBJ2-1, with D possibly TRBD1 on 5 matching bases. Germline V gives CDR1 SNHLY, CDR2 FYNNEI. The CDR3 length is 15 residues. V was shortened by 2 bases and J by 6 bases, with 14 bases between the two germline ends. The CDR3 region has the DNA TGTGCCAGCAGTGAAAAAGGGGTGCAAGGCAATGAGCAGTTCTTC. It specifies CASSEKGVQGNEQFF.

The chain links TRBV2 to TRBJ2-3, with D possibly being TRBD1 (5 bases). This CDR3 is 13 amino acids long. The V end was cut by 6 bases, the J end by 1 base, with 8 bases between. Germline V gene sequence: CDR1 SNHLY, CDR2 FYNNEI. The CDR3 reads CASRATGTDTQYF. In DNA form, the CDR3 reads TGTGCCAGCAGAGCGACAGGCACAGATACGCAGTATTTT.